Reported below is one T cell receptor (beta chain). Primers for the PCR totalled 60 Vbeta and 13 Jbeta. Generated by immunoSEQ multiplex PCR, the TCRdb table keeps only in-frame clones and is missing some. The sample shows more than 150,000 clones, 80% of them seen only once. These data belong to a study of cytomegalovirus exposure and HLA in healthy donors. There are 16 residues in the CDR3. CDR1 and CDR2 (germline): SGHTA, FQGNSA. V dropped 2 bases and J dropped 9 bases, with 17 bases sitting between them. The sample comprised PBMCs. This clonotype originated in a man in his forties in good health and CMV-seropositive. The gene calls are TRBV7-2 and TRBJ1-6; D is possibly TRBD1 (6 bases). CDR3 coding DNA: TGTGCCAGCAGCTTATCGTTGGGGGCGGGGGGTTCACCCCTCCACTTT. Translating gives CASSLSLGAGGSPLHF.